The 10 T cell receptor beta chains below come from one sample, sequenced in a study of T cells in Graves' hyperthyroidism and ophthalmopathy. RNA transcripts provided the source from which TCR beta CDR3 regions were amplified. When the TCR CDR3 underwent first-round RT-PCR, the HTBI primer set was used. TCRdb called the multiplex PCR reads again in MiXCR, with one record for every CDR3 protein. The sample carries some 250,000 distinct CDR3 sequences, approximately 15% recorded once. Sequencing was done on a sample of blood. The receptors originated from a woman aged 40 to 50 with Graves' hyperthyroidism that later progressed to Graves' ophthalmopathy.

This clonotype occurred many times. The rearrangement joins TRBV5-5 to TRBJ2-2; D is perhaps TRBD1 (6 bases). The germline V gene has CDR1 SGHKS and CDR2 YYEKEE (reference sequence). The CDR3 is 18 amino acids. The germline V and J ends were trimmed by 0 bases and 2 bases, with 17 bases remaining between them. The CDR3 DNA reads as TGTGCCAGCAGCTTGGCCCCCAGGGGCGGGTTAAACACCGGGGAGCTGTTTTTT. This gives the protein CASSLAPRGGLNTGELFF.

Comments on this clonotype: A much more abundant neighbour one base away suggests this may be a read error. The chain recombines TRBV6-5 with TRBJ2-3; TRBD2 is a possible D gene (6 bases). Germline CDR1 MNHEY, CDR2 SVGAGI. CDR3 size: 18 residues. This chain's CDR3 is CARSYGSGRGSGGDTQYF. The CDR3 region has the DNA TGTGCCCGCAGTTACGGGTCAGGGCGGGGTTCAGGTGGAGATACGCAGTATTTT.

This clonotype was counted many times. The chain has TRBV29-1 and TRBJ2-1, with no clear D. Trimming removed 6 bases from V and 4 bases from J, with 13 bases in between. The CDR3 sequence is 13 residues long. Germline-derived CDR1 and CDR2 are SQVTM and ANQGSEA. Written as DNA, the CDR3 is TGCAGCGTGTTATGGACGTATTACAATGAGCAGTTCTTC. Amino acids: CSVLWTYYNEQFF.

V gene TRBV4-1 combines with J gene TRBJ1-1; 7 bases are a match to TRBD1. The CDR3 totals 13 residues. V was clipped by 4 bases and J by 10 bases; unmatched bases: 9. Germline CDR1 is MGHRA and CDR2 is YSYEKL. For the CDR3, the DNA is TGCGCCAGCAGCCTTATGCGGTGGGACAGAGCTTTCTTT. Protein sequence: CASSLMRWDRAFF.

Turning to this clonotype: A much larger clone lies one base from this, so it may be a read error. This chain links TRBV6-1 with TRBJ2-1, with D possibly matching TRBD2 (5 bases). This CDR3 contains 12 residues. Germline CDR1 is MNHNS and CDR2 is SASEGT. The CDR3 DNA is TGTGCCAGCACCGGACTTAACAATGAGCAGCTCTTC. The encoded protein is CASTGLNNEQLF.

This clonotype was picked up many times. The DNA of the CDR3 is TGTGCCAGCAGTCCACGGACAGGGGCCCAAGAGACCCAGTACTTC. Protein product: CASSPRTGAQETQYF. The chain links TRBV27 to TRBJ2-5; 9 nucleotides agree with TRBD1. The germline gives CDR1 MNHEY, CDR2 SMNVEV (reference sequence). CDR3 size: 15 residues. J lost 1 base, V lost 5 bases, and 5 bases had no gene match.

The V gene is TRBV2, the J gene TRBJ1-2, with a possible D match to TRBD1 (5 bases). Trimming removed 8 bases at V and 8 bases at J, with 12 bases between. The CDR3 consists of 11 residues. Germline CDR1 is SNHLY and CDR2 is FYNNEI. The CDR3 is CASGQGVGYTF. As DNA, the CDR3 is TGTGCCAGCGGGCAGGGAGTAGGCTACACCTTC.

Ten or more counts support this clonotype. The V and J genes are TRBV5-1 and TRBJ2-1; TRBD2 is a possible D gene (6 bases). There are 16 residues in the CDR3. CDR1 and CDR2 from the germline V gene are SGHRS and YFSETQ. The germline V and J ends were trimmed by 0 bases and 0 bases, with 10 bases remaining between them. The CDR3 nucleotides are TGCGCCAGCAGCTTGGGGCTAGCGCGCTCCTACAATGAGCAGTTCTTC. It encodes CASSLGLARSYNEQFF.

Of note for this clonotype: Being one base from a much bigger clone, this may be a read error. Likely a read error: the CDR3 ends without its conserved phenylalanine or tryptophan. The chain couples TRBV18 to TRBJ2-6; weak D call: TRBD1 (5 bases). Germline assignment: CDR1 KGHSH and CDR2 LQKENI. The CDR3 runs 19 residues. V was trimmed by 2 bases and J by 2 bases, leaving 19 bases between them. The CDR3 protein is CASSPIRQGWGTGANVLTL. CDR3 bases: TGTGCCAGCTCACCAATCAGGCAGGGTTGGGGAACTGGGGCCAACGTCCTGACTCTC.

This clonotype was observed many times. The chain joins TRBV7-9 to TRBJ1-1; D gene ambiguous. Germline-derived CDR1 and CDR2 are SEHNR and FQNEAQ (reference sequence). CDR3 length: 14 residues. Trimming left V 5 bases short and J 1 base short, with 11 bases between. DNA for the CDR3: TGTGCCAGCAGCCCGCGGGAGGGGAACACTGAAGCTTTCTTT. Translated, it gives CASSPREGNTEAFF.